These 15 T cell receptor beta chains came from one sample sequenced in a study of vaccination and CD4 T cells after COVID-19. Stated treatment: approximately nine-day PBMC culture with coronavirus spike peptide pools or control peptides (ViraFEST assay). Cultured CD4+ T-cell DNA underwent Oncomine TCR Beta short-read sequencing. From the PCR reads, TCRdb called clonotypes with MiXCR, one entry per CDR3 protein. The sample comprises 20,000 to 25,000 distinct CDR3 sequences, about 51% of which are singletons, and approximately 6% rests with the top ten. What these receptors recognize is not known. Sequenced: CD4+ T cells from blood, cultured in vitro. These receptors all stem from a human donor who had recovered from COVID-19.

The CDR3: CSPLAGSFQETQYF. The CDR3 coding sequence is TGCAGCCCTTTAGCGGGGTCATTCCAAGAGACCCAGTACTTC. This chain joins TRBV20-1 and TRBJ2-5; 8 bases map to TRBD2. Germline-derived CDR1 and CDR2 are DFQATT and SNEGSKA (reference sequence). The CDR3 has 14 residues.

This sequence joins TRBV20-1 and TRBJ2-1, with a weak D call TRBD2 (6 bases). Trimming pared 7 bases from V and 3 bases from J, leaving 13 bases between. Per germline, CDR1 DFQATT and CDR2 SNEGSKA (reference sequence). The length of the CDR3 is 13 residues. Here the CDR3 reads CSVGGTLYNEQFF. In DNA form, the CDR3 reads TGCAGTGTAGGTGGGACTCTCTACAATGAGCAGTTCTTC.

This clonotype was observed a handful of times. V is TRBV7-8 and J is TRBJ1-2, with TRBD1 matching over 10 bases. Germline V lookup: CDR1 SGHVS, CDR2 FQNEAQ. The CDR3 runs to 17 residues. Losses at the gene ends were 3 bases for V and 7 bases for J; bases not matched to a gene: 14. The CDR3 DNA reads as TGTGCCAGCAGCTTGGGACGAAGACAGGGGGCGGGTATTGGCTACACCTTC. This gives the protein CASSLGRRQGAGIGYTF.

The V call is TRBV12-3 or TRBV12-4, the J call TRBJ1-1; D unclear. The V gene lost 1 base and the J gene lost 4 bases, with 10 bases spanning the gap. CDR3 size: 14 residues. CDR3 bases: TGTGCCAGCAGTTTAGAACAGACATTCACTGAAGCTTTCTTT. This translates into CASSLEQTFTEAFF.

V is TRBV11-2 and J is TRBJ1-3; possibly TRBD1 for D (5 bases). CDR1 SGHAT and CDR2 FQNNGV come from the germline V gene. The length of the CDR3 is 17 residues. V lost 2 bases and J lost 1, with 15 bases in between. CDR3 amino acids: CASSLYPRGSSGNTIYF. CDR3 in DNA: TGTGCCAGCAGCTTATACCCTCGGGGCTCATCTGGAAACACCATATATTTT.

The chain has TRBV20-1 and TRBJ2-5, with D perhaps matching TRBD1 or TRBD2 (5 bases each). Trimming took off 5 bases at V and 2 bases at J, with 15 bases between the two ends. The CDR3 runs 14 residues. CDR1 is DFQATT, CDR2 SNEGSKA, per germline (reference sequence). The CDR3 region has the DNA TGCAGTGCTTTGAGCGGACAAGTACAAGAGACCCAGTACTTC. Amino acid sequence: CSALSGQVQETQYF.

This clonotype has only one observation. The genes are TRBV7-9 and TRBJ2-5; no reliable D call. CDR3 length: 13 amino acids. V lost 5 bases and J 5 bases, leaving 12 bases between the germline ends. Germline V gives CDR1 SEHNR, CDR2 FQNEAQ (reference sequence). The CDR3 region has the DNA TGTGCCAGCAGCCCCCAAACCCGGGAGACCCAGTACTTC. Protein: CASSPQTRETQYF.

The V and J genes are TRBV4-1 and TRBJ2-7; a possible D gene is TRBD2 (7 bases). The CDR3 has 15 amino acids. The ends were cut back, 0 bases at V and 11 bases at J, with 20 bases in the middle. Germline V gives CDR1 MGHRA, CDR2 YSYEKL. The CDR3 DNA sequence: TGCGCCAGCAGCCAAGATCGGGGGGCTGTGGCCCGGGAGTACTTC. It encodes CASSQDRGAVAREYF.

In this sample, this clonotype turned up once. The gene calls are TRBV28 and TRBJ1-2, with D perhaps TRBD1 (6 bases). Between the trimmed V and J ends, which lost 3 bases and 3 bases, there was a span of 11 bases. This CDR3 is built from 14 residues. The germline gives CDR1 MDHEN, CDR2 SYDVKM. The DNA of the CDR3 is TGTGCCAGCAGTTTGTCAGGGGCCCACTATGGCTACACCTTC. Residues: CASSLSGAHYGYTF.

The V gene is TRBV28, the J gene TRBJ2-1, with D possibly being TRBD2 (5 bases). The CDR3 runs to 11 residues. CDR1 and CDR2 (germline): MDHEN, SYDVKM. V shed 5 bases and J shed 16 bases, with 15 bases lying between them. The CDR3 sequence is CASSLTRVQFF. As DNA, the CDR3 is TGTGCCAGCAGTCTCACGCGGGTCCAATTCTTC.

This clonotype occurred a few times. This sequence joins TRBV20-1 and TRBJ2-3, with TRBD2 matching over 10 bases. V shed 4 bases and J 2 bases; nucleotides not matched to a gene: 18. The germline gives CDR1 DFQATT, CDR2 SNEGSKA (reference sequence). The CDR3 covers 19 residues. The chain's CDR3 is CSAIPPYSGRPTLTDTQYF. CDR3 nucleotides: TGCAGTGCTATCCCCCCTTATAGCGGGAGGCCCACTCTCACAGATACGCAGTATTTT.

This clonotype was seen a few times. The genes are TRBV6-1 and TRBJ1-1; TRBD1 might be the D (5 bases). The germline gives CDR1 MNHNS, CDR2 SASEGT. V lost 7 bases and J lost 3, with 12 bases in between. The CDR3 has 13 residues. CDR3 amino acids: CASTTRQHTEAFF. For the CDR3, the DNA is TGTGCCAGCACCACTAGACAGCACACTGAAGCTTTCTTT.

The chain links TRBV24-1 to TRBJ1-1; 9 nucleotides align to TRBD1. CDR1 is KGHDR and CDR2 is SFDVKD in the germline V gene. V lost 7 bases, J lost 3 bases, and 8 bases stayed unmatched. The CDR3 has 15 amino acids. The CDR3 DNA reads as TGTGCCACCAGGAAACAGGGGGCGTTGGACACTGAAGCTTTCTTT. Translated, it gives CATRKQGALDTEAFF.

For the CDR3, the DNA is TGTGCCAGCAGCCCTCAACGTGAGCAGTTCTTC. Encoded protein: CASSPQREQFF. The chain joins TRBV7-9 to TRBJ2-1, with unresolved D. The CDR3 runs to 11 residues. Germline assignment: CDR1 SEHNR and CDR2 FQNEAQ (reference sequence). V gave up 5 bases and J gave up 9 bases, with 8 bases separating them.

The CDR3: CASSWAGGQDEQYF. The CDR3 DNA reads as TGTGCCAGCTCGTGGGCGGGAGGGCAGGACGAGCAGTACTTC. V usage is TRBV7-3 and J usage is TRBJ2-7, with 9 positions matching TRBD2. Germline V gene data show CDR1 as SGHTA and CDR2 as FQGTGA. This CDR3 region has 14 residues. V was pared by 8 bases and J by 5 bases, with 10 bases of the junction left unmatched.